The 28 T cell receptor beta chains below were found in one sample sequenced in a study of blood T cell repertoires in COVID-19. Profiled with immunoSEQ multiplex PCR; TCRdb holds only in-frame clones, not every one. The sample consists of over 30,000 clones, around 87% of them appearing once. Material: peripheral blood. The receptors originated from a man older than 75 with active COVID-19.

V usage is TRBV28 and J usage is TRBJ2-7; TRBD1 agrees at 9 bases. CDR3 length: 17 amino acids. J gave up 9 bases and V 2 bases, and 17 bases lay outside the gene matches. The V gene's germline CDR1 is MDHEN and CDR2 SYDVKM. The CDR3 bases are TGTGCCAGCAGTTTACCCTTCCGGGGGACAGGGCGGAACATGCAGTACTTC. It specifies CASSLPFRGTGRNMQYF.

This chain uses TRBV3-1 (or the pseudogene TRBV3-2) with TRBJ2-1; D ambiguous. The germline V gene encodes CDR1 LGHDT and CDR2 YNNKEL (reference sequence). The CDR3 is made up of 12 amino acids. Trimming pared 2 bases from V and 4 bases from J, leaving 3 bases between. The DNA for the CDR3 is TGTGCCAGCAGCCAACCTTACAATGAGCAGTTCTTC. It codes for CASSQPYNEQFF.

As DNA, the CDR3 is TGTGCCAGCGGCGCGGGACTCCCATACTCTGGGGCCAACGTCCTGACTTTC. Protein sequence: CASGAGLPYSGANVLTF. The J gene is TRBJ2-6, the V gene TRBV28; TRBD2 might be the D (6 bases). This CDR3 spans 17 amino acids. V was shortened by 8 bases and J by 0 bases, with 17 bases between the two germline ends. Germline CDR1 is MDHEN and CDR2 is SYDVKM.

CDR3 DNA sequence: TGTGCCAGCGACCTTAGCTTAATGTCCTCCACCCTTGGCTACACCTTC. This encodes CASDLSLMSSTLGYTF. This chain connects TRBV5-6 to TRBJ1-2; D gene ambiguous. The CDR3 has 16 residues. CDR1 and CDR2 from the germline V gene are SGHDT and YYEEEE. V shed 7 bases and J shed 7 bases, with 26 bases lying between them.

This clone was recorded once. J is TRBJ2-5 and V is TRBV6-2 or TRBV6-3; TRBD1 might be the D (6 bases). In germline, CDR1 is MNHEY, CDR2 SVGEGT. The CDR3 spans 14 residues. The V and J ends lost 4 bases and 3 bases respectively, with 12 bases between them. CDR3 in amino acids: CASSSTGLKETQYF. The CDR3 DNA follows: TGTGCCAGCAGTTCAACAGGGCTGAAAGAGACCCAGTACTTC.

The chain combines TRBV7-9 with TRBJ2-7, with TRBD1 matching 8 bases. Unmatched junction bases numbered 4, after V lost 7 bases and J lost 5 bases. CDR3 length: 12 residues. The V gene's germline CDR1 is SEHNR and CDR2 FQNEAQ (reference sequence). CDR3 DNA sequence: TGTGCCAGCACCCGGACAGGGAACGAGCAGTACTTC. It encodes CASTRTGNEQYF.

This clone was counted between two and nine times. The chain employs TRBV18 and TRBJ2-7, with 9 bases matching TRBD1. V lost 6 bases and J lost 5; bases outside the gene matches: 20. The CDR3 extends over 18 amino acids. The germline CDR1 and CDR2 sequences are KGHSH and LQKENI. The CDR3 loop reads CASSIYQWNRGRGDEQYF. CDR3 nucleotide sequence: TGTGCCAGCTCGATTTATCAGTGGAACAGGGGGCGCGGCGACGAGCAGTACTTC.

The genes are TRBV19 and TRBJ2-2, with D possibly matching TRBD1 (5 bases). The CDR3 covers 13 residues. Germline V gene sequence: CDR1 LNHDA, CDR2 SQIVND (reference sequence). V lost 7 bases, J lost 5 bases, and 11 bases lay in between. This CDR3 reads CASKFQGTGELFF. DNA of the CDR3: TGTGCCAGTAAATTTCAGGGAACCGGGGAGCTGTTTTTT.

The chain joins TRBV4-1 to TRBJ2-5, with no clear D. Germline loops: CDR1 MGHRA, CDR2 YSYEKL. The CDR3 sequence is 14 residues long. V was trimmed by 0 bases and J by 5 bases, leaving 10 bases between them. For the CDR3, the DNA is TGCGCCAGCAGCCAAGAAACAACCAGGGAGACCCAGTACTTC. Protein: CASSQETTRETQYF.

The V call is TRBV4-3, the J call TRBJ2-2; D is perhaps TRBD2 (5 bases). Trimming took 0 bases from V and 4 from J, leaving 12 bases between them. The CDR3 has 16 amino acids. Germline values: CDR1 LGHNA, CDR2 YSLEER. The DNA of the CDR3 is TGCGCCAGCAGCCAAGACGGGCTAGCCTTCACCGGGGAGCTGTTTTTT. Residues: CASSQDGLAFTGELFF.

In this sample, this clone turned up once. This chain connects TRBV6-7 to TRBJ1-2; the D gene is possibly TRBD1 (6 bases). TRBV6-7 is given ORF status, its function remaining uncertain. V lost 8 bases to trimming and J lost 5 bases, with 12 bases between them. The CDR3 totals 12 residues. CDR3 residues: CASGLTGYGYTF. The CDR3 region has the DNA TGTGCCAGCGGACTGACAGGTTATGGCTACACCTTC.

The gene calls are TRBV5-6 and TRBJ2-1; no clear D. Germline V gives CDR1 SGHDT, CDR2 YYEEEE. The CDR3 covers 17 residues. The ends were cut back, 2 bases at V and 1 base at J, with 16 bases in the middle. The CDR3 DNA sequence: TGTGCCAGCAGCTTTCTTTTGACTTGGGTGTCCTACAATGAGCAGTTCTTC. Protein product: CASSFLLTWVSYNEQFF.

V is TRBV4-3 and J is TRBJ2-3; the D gene is possibly TRBD1 (6 bases). Trimming shortened V by 0 bases and J by 3 bases, and 13 bases separated the two germline ends. Germline V gene data show CDR1 as LGHNA and CDR2 as YSLEER. The CDR3 extends over 16 amino acids. Here the CDR3 reads CASSQEGQGRTDTQYF. The CDR3 coding sequence is TGCGCCAGCAGCCAAGAGGGGCAGGGGCGGACAGATACGCAGTATTTT.

This clone appeared once. CDR3 protein: CASSPYRGQRGSTGELFF. CDR3 bases: TGTGCCAGCAGCCCTTACAGGGGCCAGCGCGGATCCACCGGGGAGCTGTTTTTT. J is TRBJ2-2 and V is TRBV7-9, with TRBD1 matching over 7 bases. Germline V lookup: CDR1 SEHNR, CDR2 FQNEAQ (reference sequence). Unmatched junction bases numbered 16, after V lost 5 bases and J lost 4 bases. The CDR3 covers 18 residues.

The chain joins TRBV7-9 to TRBJ2-4, with TRBD2 matching 7 bases. In germline, CDR1 is SEHNR, CDR2 FQNEAQ (reference sequence). CDR3 size: 12 residues. CDR3 protein: CITRGRADIQYF. The CDR3 nucleotides are TGTATTACCAGAGGGAGGGCTGACATTCAGTACTTC.

The table lists this clone with a few counts. This sequence joins TRBV10-3 and TRBJ2-7, with TRBD2 identical over 10 bases. The V gene's germline CDR1 is ENHRY and CDR2 SYGVKD. The CDR3 consists of 17 residues. V gave up 8 bases and J gave up 2 bases; unmatched junction bases: 15. DNA of the CDR3: TGTGCCATCGGGGAGGCTAGCGGGGGAGTTAGAACCTACGAGCAGTACTTC. This encodes CAIGEASGGVRTYEQYF.

A single count supports this clone. The gene calls are TRBV6-5 and TRBJ2-1; no reliable D call. Per the germline V gene, CDR1 is MNHEY and CDR2 is SVGAGI. V was shortened by 7 bases and J by 0 bases, with 13 bases between the two germline ends. This CDR3 has 15 residues. DNA for the CDR3: TGTGCCAGCACGAGGCGCCTGAGCTCCTACAATGAGCAGTTCTTC. This codes for CASTRRLSSYNEQFF.

This clone was detected only a few times. V is TRBV27 and J is TRBJ2-2; D unresolved. V dropped 3 bases and J dropped 0 bases, with 14 bases sitting between them. Per germline, CDR1 MNHEY and CDR2 SMNVEV (reference sequence). The CDR3 has 17 amino acids. This chain's CDR3 is CASSFIYGGPNTGELFF. In DNA form, the CDR3 reads TGTGCCAGCAGTTTTATCTACGGCGGCCCGAACACCGGGGAGCTGTTTTTT.

This clone has more than one count but fewer than ten. The rearrangement uses TRBV27 and TRBJ1-1; 10 nucleotides line up with TRBD1. V was pared by 7 bases and J by 9 bases, with 5 bases of the junction left unmatched. The CDR3 loop spans 12 amino acids. Germline V gene lookup returns CDR1 MNHEY and CDR2 SMNVEV (reference sequence). Here the CDR3 reads CASIRTGGKAFF. DNA for the CDR3: TGTGCCAGCATCAGGACAGGGGGAAAAGCTTTCTTT.

The chain employs TRBV6-6 and TRBJ2-5, with a tentative D call TRBD1 (6 bases). V lost 6 bases and J 3 bases, leaving 14 bases between the germline ends. CDR1 and CDR2 from the germline V gene are MNHNY and SVGAGI (reference sequence). The CDR3 covers 14 residues. Written as DNA, the CDR3 is TGTGCCAGCAGCCCACAGGGTATTAAAGAGACCCAGTACTTC. Amino acids: CASSPQGIKETQYF.

V gene TRBV7-2 combines with J gene TRBJ2-7, with TRBD2 matching 7 bases. V trimming: 4 bases; J trimming: 2 bases; junction bases outside the gene matches: 8. The CDR3 length is 15 residues. Germline CDR1 SGHTA, CDR2 FQGNSA. CDR3 in DNA: TGTGCCAGCAGCTCCTTCTGGGGGGGAACCTACGAGCAGTACTTC. Its translation: CASSSFWGGTYEQYF. Full variable domain (missing parts from reference TRBV7-2 and TRBJ2-7): GAGVSQSPSNKVTEKGKDVELRCDPISGHTALYWYRQSLGQGLEFLIYFQGNSAPDKSGLPSDRFSAERTGGSVSTLTIQRTQQEDSAVYLCASSSFWGGTYEQYFGPGTRLTVT.

As regards this clone: Compared with germline, one end of the junction differs, possibly owing to a read error. The rearrangement uses TRBV6-1 and TRBJ2-3; 8 positions match TRBD2. This CDR3 has 15 residues. Germline V CDR1 and CDR2: MNHNS, SASEGT. CDR3: CASSDTSGSTYTQYF. CDR3 bases: TGTGCCAGCAGTGATACTAGCGGCAGCACATATACGCAGTATTTT.

V and J are TRBV4-3 and TRBJ2-7; 7 bases are a match to TRBD1. This CDR3 region has 15 residues. Trimming cost V 1 base and J 2 bases; bases outside gene matches: 5. Germline loops: CDR1 LGHNA, CDR2 YSLEER. The CDR3 reads CASSQVDTGAYEQYF. The CDR3 nucleotides read TGCGCCAGCAGCCAAGTCGATACAGGGGCCTACGAGCAGTACTTC.

The rearrangement uses TRBV28 and TRBJ1-3; D unresolved. Trimming pared 7 bases from V and 4 bases from J, leaving 11 bases between. In germline, CDR1 is MDHEN, CDR2 SYDVKM. The CDR3 covers 13 residues. The CDR3 spells CASTLSVGNTIYF. CDR3 nucleotide sequence: TGTGCCAGCACTCTCAGTGTCGGAAACACCATATATTTT.

The chain combines TRBV3-1 (or the pseudogene TRBV3-2) with TRBJ1-1; 11 nucleotides match TRBD1. This CDR3 is 15 amino acids long. V lost 4 bases and J lost 2; bases outside the gene matches: 3. CDR1 is LGHDT, CDR2 YNNKEL, per germline (reference sequence). The chain's CDR3 is CASSPRTGGNTEAFF. The DNA of the CDR3 is TGTGCCAGCAGCCCTAGGACAGGGGGCAACACTGAAGCTTTCTTT.

This clone was seen a few times. V and J are TRBV7-8 and TRBJ1-5; 7 bases align to TRBD1. The ends lost 2 bases at V and 4 bases at J; junction bases unmatched: 5. The CDR3 has 15 amino acids. Per the germline V gene, CDR1 is SGHVS and CDR2 is FQNEAQ. The CDR3 spells CASSLRGLGNQPQHF. CDR3 nucleotides: TGTGCCAGCAGCTTAAGGGGGCTCGGGAATCAGCCCCAGCATTTT.

The gene calls are TRBV7-8 and TRBJ1-2; 9 positions agree with TRBD1. Germline CDR1 and CDR2: SGHVS and FQNEAQ. Germline trimming cut 2 bases from V and 9 bases from J; bases unmatched to any gene: 7. The CDR3 has 14 residues. The CDR3 sequence: CASSLRDRAISYTF. The CDR3 coding sequence is TGTGCCAGCAGCTTACGGGACAGGGCTATAAGCTACACCTTC.

The chain uses TRBV6-2 or TRBV6-3 and TRBJ2-3, with 11 nucleotides matching TRBD2. The CDR3 is made up of 15 amino acids. Germline lookup yields CDR1 MNHEY and CDR2 SVGEGT. V lost 4 bases, J lost 4 bases, and 4 bases stayed unmatched. CDR3 sequence (DNA): TGTGCCAGCAGTTCAACTAGCGGGAGCCCAGATACGCAGTATTTT. Residues: CASSSTSGSPDTQYF.